Below are 9 T cell receptor beta chains sequenced from a single sample in a study of T cells in Graves' hyperthyroidism and ophthalmopathy. Amplification of TCR beta CDR3 regions was performed using RNA transcripts as template. The study used the HTBI primer set for a first-round RT-PCR of the TCR CDR3. One entry per CDR3 protein, called by TCRdb with MiXCR from the multiplex PCR reads. The sample holds about 480,000 distinct CDR3 sequences, approximately 23% seen once. The sample consisted of blood. These TCRs come from a woman in her seventies with Graves' ophthalmopathy.

This clonotype was seen a few times. V is TRBV12-3 or TRBV12-4 and J is TRBJ2-2; TRBD2 agrees at 9 bases. V was clipped by 5 bases and J by 4 bases; unmatched bases: 14. The CDR3 spans 18 residues. The DNA for the CDR3 is TGTGCCAGCAGTCCGCCCCCATCTAGCGGGAAACTCACCGGGGAGCTGTTTTTT. Protein product: CASSPPPSSGKLTGELFF.

This clonotype came up many times. One junction end does not reproduce the germline sequence, and a read error may be involved. The chain uses TRBV7-2 and TRBJ2-7, with 8 positions matching TRBD1. Germline CDR1 is SGHTA and CDR2 is FQGNSA. The CDR3 has 14 amino acids. The CDR3 DNA follows: TGTGCCAGCAGCCTAGCCGGGACAGGTTACGAGCAGTACTTC. Its translation: CASSLAGTGYEQYF.

This clonotype was counted between two and nine times. The V and J genes are TRBV3-1 and TRBJ2-5; a possible D gene is TRBD1 (6 bases). The V end lost 4 bases, the J end lost 1 base, and 10 bases lay between the germline ends. CDR1 and CDR2 (germline): LGHDT, YNNKEL (reference sequence). This CDR3 has 14 amino acids. CDR3 bases: TGTGCCAGCAGCCTCAGGACAGTCCAAGAGACCCAGTACTTC. Translated, it gives CASSLRTVQETQYF.

This clonotype has a handful of counts. V usage is TRBV6-1 and J usage is TRBJ1-3, with D hard to call. Germline lookup yields CDR1 MNHNS and CDR2 SASEGT. Trimming removed 4 bases from V and 4 bases from J, with 14 bases in between. The CDR3 runs 15 residues. CDR3 bases: TGTGCCAGCAGTGTAGGACTAAGGACCGGAAACACCATATATTTT. This sequence encodes CASSVGLRTGNTIYF.

This clonotype occurred many times. The chain has TRBV12-3 or TRBV12-4 and TRBJ1-5; D is uncertain. This CDR3 has 13 residues. Trimming stripped 3 bases from V and 6 bases from J, with 9 bases between. The CDR3 DNA reads as TGTGCCAGCAGTTTTTCCCCCAGTCAGCCCCAGCATTTT. Residues: CASSFSPSQPQHF.

The genes are TRBV3-1 and TRBJ2-7; 9 nucleotides match TRBD2. Trimming at V came to 6 bases and at J to 4 bases, leaving 4 bases not matched to a gene. The germline V gene encodes CDR1 LGHDT and CDR2 YNNKEL (reference sequence). The CDR3 is 13 residues long. In DNA form, the CDR3 reads TGTGCCAGCAGGGGGGCGGGAGGGTACGAGCAGTACTTC. Translated: CASRGAGGYEQYF.

The chain couples TRBV12-5 to TRBJ2-5; 7 positions match TRBD1. This CDR3 has 14 amino acids. CDR1 and CDR2 from the germline V gene are LGHNT and FRNRAP. Trimming at V came to 6 bases and at J to 1 base, leaving 5 bases not matched to a gene. This CDR3 is CASGPGQPQETQYF. The CDR3 DNA reads TGTGCTAGTGGCCCGGGACAGCCCCAAGAGACCCAGTACTTC.

This chain joins TRBV20-1 and TRBJ1-2; a weak D match, TRBD1 (6 bases). V gave up 3 bases and J gave up 7 bases, with 15 bases separating them. Looked up from germline, CDR1 is DFQATT and CDR2 is SNEGSKA (reference sequence). The CDR3 covers 13 residues. CDR3 sequence: CSASETGTAGYTF. The CDR3 region has the DNA TGCAGTGCTAGCGAAACAGGGACCGCTGGCTACACCTTC.

The V gene is TRBV28, the J gene TRBJ1-2; D perhaps matches TRBD1 (5 bases). Germline V lookup: CDR1 MDHEN, CDR2 SYDVKM. The germline V and J ends were trimmed by 3 bases and 5 bases, with 13 bases remaining between them. This CDR3 has 14 amino acids. The CDR3 loop is CASSFSGRVYGYTF. The CDR3 nucleotides are TGTGCCAGCAGTTTTTCAGGGAGGGTTTATGGCTACACCTTC.